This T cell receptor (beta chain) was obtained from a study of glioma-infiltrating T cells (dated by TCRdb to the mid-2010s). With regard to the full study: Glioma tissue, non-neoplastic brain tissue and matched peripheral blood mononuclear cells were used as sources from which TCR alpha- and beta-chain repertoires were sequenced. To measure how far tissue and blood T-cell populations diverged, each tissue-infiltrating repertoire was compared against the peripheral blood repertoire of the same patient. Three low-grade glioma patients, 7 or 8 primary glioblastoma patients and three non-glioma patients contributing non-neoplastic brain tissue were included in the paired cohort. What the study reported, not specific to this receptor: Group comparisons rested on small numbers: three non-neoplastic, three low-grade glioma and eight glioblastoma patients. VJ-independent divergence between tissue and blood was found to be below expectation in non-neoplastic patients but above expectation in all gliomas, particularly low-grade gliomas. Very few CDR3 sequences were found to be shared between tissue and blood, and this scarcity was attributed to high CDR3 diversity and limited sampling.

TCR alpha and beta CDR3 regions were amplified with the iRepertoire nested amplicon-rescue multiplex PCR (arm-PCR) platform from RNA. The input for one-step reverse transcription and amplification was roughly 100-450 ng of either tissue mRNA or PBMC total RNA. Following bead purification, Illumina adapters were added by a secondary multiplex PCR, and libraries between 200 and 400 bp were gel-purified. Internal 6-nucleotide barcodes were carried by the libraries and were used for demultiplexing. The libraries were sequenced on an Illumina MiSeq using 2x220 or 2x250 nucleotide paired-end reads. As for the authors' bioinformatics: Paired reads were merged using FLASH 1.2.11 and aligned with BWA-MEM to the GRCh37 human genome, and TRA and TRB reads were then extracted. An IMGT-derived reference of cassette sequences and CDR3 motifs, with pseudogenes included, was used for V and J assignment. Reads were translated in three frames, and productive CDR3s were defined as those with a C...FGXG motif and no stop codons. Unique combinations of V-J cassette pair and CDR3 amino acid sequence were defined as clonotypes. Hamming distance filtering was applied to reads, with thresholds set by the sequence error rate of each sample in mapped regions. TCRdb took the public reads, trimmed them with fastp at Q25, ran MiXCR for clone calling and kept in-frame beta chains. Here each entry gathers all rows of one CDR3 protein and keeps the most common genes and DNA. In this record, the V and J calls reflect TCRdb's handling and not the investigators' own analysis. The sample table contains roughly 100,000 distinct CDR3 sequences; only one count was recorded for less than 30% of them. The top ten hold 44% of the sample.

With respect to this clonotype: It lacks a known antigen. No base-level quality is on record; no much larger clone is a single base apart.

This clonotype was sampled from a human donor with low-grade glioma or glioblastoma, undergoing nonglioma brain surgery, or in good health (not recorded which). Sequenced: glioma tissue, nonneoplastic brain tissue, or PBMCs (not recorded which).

At the DNA level, the sequence is TGCAGTGCTATCTTTAGCGGGGGGACGGAGACCCAGTACTTC. Protein translation: CSAIFSGGTETQYF. This sequence uses TRBV20-1 and TRBJ2-5; 10 bases in between match TRBD2. Via the germline V gene (reference sequence), CDR1 is DFQATT and CDR2 SNEGSKA. Measured from the cysteine to the phenylalanine, the CDR3 is 14 residues long. Only the CDR3 DNA is retained, 42 bases long and in frame from the first base. Ends trimmed: V by 4 bases, J by 5 bases; bases unmatched to a gene: 7.